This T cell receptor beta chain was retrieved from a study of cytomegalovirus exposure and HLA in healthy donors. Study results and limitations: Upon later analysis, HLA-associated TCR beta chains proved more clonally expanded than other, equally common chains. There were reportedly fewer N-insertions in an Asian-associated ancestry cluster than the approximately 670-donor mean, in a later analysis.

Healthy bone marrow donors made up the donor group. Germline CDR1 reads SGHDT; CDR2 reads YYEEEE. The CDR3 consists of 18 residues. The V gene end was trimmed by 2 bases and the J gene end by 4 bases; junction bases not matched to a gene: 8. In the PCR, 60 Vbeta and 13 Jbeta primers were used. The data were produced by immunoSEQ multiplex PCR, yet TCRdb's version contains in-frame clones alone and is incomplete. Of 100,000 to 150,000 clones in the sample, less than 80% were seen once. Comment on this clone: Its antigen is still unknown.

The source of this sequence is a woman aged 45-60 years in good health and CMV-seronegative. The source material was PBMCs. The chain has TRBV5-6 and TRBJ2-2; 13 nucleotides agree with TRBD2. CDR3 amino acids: CASSLPTSGRASTGELFF. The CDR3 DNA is TGTGCCAGCAGCTTACCCACTAGCGGGAGGGCCTCCACCGGGGAGCTGTTTTTT. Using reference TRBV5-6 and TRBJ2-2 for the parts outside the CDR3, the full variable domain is DAGVTQSPTHLIKTRGQQVTLRCSPKSGHDTVSWYQQALGQGPQFIFQYYEEEERQRGNFPDRFSGHQFPNYSSELNVNALLLGDSALYLCASSLPTSGRASTGELFFGEGSRLTVL.